What follows describes a single T cell receptor beta chain. The antigen is unknown. Genomic DNA constituted the template upon which TCR beta VDJ and CDR3 profiling was performed. MiXCR was run by TCRdb on the reads, yielding one entry per CDR3 protein. The sample shows about 420,000 distinct CDR3 sequences, 65% to 75% of them seen only once. The data were taken from a study of CD8+CD57+ T cells in acquired aplastic anemia. Study-wide context: Mean DNA quantity obtained from sorted CD4+ and CD8+ cells was approximately 3 ug. Broader study findings: Overlapping CD8+ CDR3 repertoires of patients and controls contained twenty-nine shared sequences. The study found no significant CD8+ Simpson's diversity difference between patients and controls.

CDR3 length: 14 amino acids. Deletions cut 2 bases from V and 1 base from J, with 7 bases between. Looked up from germline, CDR1 is SGHDT and CDR2 is YYEEEE. The gene calls are TRBV5-6 and TRBJ2-4; D call uncertain. The clonotype originates from a human donor in good health, serving as a control. The sequenced sample consisted of sorted CD4+, CD8+, or CD8+CD57+ T cells (not recorded which) from PBMCs. CDR3 DNA sequence: TGTGCCAGCAGCTTAATCACCGCCAAAAACATTCAGTACTTC. Translation gives CASSLITAKNIQYF.